The 3 T cell receptor beta chains below all came from one sample that was sequenced in a study of T cell responses to AZD1222 COVID-19 vaccine. Measured with immunoSEQ multiplex PCR; TCRdb has only the in-frame clones, and not every one. The table has over 200,000 clones, roughly 94% seen once. The sequencing used peripheral blood, collected 28 days after the second dose of the MenACWY control vaccine. Every receptor here comes from an adult who received the MenACWY meningococcal vaccine as a control.

The chain combines TRBV9 with TRBJ1-2; tentatively, D is TRBD1 (6 bases). The CDR3 loop spans 15 amino acids. V lost 0 bases and J 4 bases, leaving 13 bases between the germline ends. The germline CDR1 and CDR2 sequences are SGDLS and YYNGEE. The CDR3 coding sequence is TGTGCCAGCAGCGTAGCGACGGGGGCTGCCTATGGCTACACCTTC. Amino acid sequence: CASSVATGAAYGYTF.

This sequence joins TRBV5-1 and TRBJ1-6, with 8 bases that match TRBD1. This CDR3 region has 22 residues. Germline assignment: CDR1 SGHRS and CDR2 YFSETQ. Unmatched junction bases numbered 27, after V lost 2 bases and J lost 8 bases. The CDR3, as DNA: TGCGCCAGCAGCTTCCATCCAAACCCAGGACAGGGAGTGGGGAACAGGGATTCACCCCTCCACTTT. This codes for CASSFHPNPGQGVGNRDSPLHF.

This clone was recorded a few times. The chain joins TRBV4-3 to TRBJ1-6, with a weak D call TRBD1 (6 bases). CDR3 length: 16 amino acids. CDR1 LGHNA and CDR2 YSLEER come from the germline V gene. Deletions cut 2 bases from V and 7 bases from J, with 15 bases between. For the CDR3, the DNA is TGCGCCAGCAGCCAAAATTCGGACAGTTCCAATTCACCCCTCCACTTT. Translation gives CASSQNSDSSNSPLHF.